Each of the 6 T cell receptor beta chains below was sequenced from the same sample in a study of blood T cell repertoires in COVID-19. Produced via immunoSEQ multiplex PCR; TCRdb's table is partial and in-frame only. Of about 210,000 clones in the sample, more than 85% are singletons; the top ten hold under 0.9%. Sequenced material: peripheral blood. These receptor sequences come from a middle-aged man with acute or convalescent COVID-19.

The J gene is TRBJ1-2, the V gene TRBV7-2; D ambiguous. The CDR3 has 15 residues. Germline-derived CDR1 and CDR2 are SGHTA and FQGNSA. Trimming stripped 0 bases from V and 4 bases from J, with 12 bases between. The CDR3: CASSLAPEGPYGYTF. The DNA of the CDR3 is TGTGCCAGCAGCTTAGCGCCGGAGGGCCCCTATGGCTACACCTTC.

The rearrangement uses TRBV28 and TRBJ1-2, with 8 bases fitting TRBD1. The CDR3 totals 12 residues. The V gene end was trimmed by 6 bases and the J gene end by 8 bases; junction bases not matched to a gene: 5. The germline V gene encodes CDR1 MDHEN and CDR2 SYDVKM. For the CDR3, the DNA is TGTGCCAGCAGGTACAGGGGGGGCGGCTACACCTTC. Translated, it gives CASRYRGGGYTF.

This rearrangement joins TRBV6-5 to TRBJ2-1, with TRBD2 matching over 7 bases. The germline gives CDR1 MNHEY, CDR2 SVGAGI. V lost 1 base to trimming and J lost 11 bases; unmatched junction nucleotides: 14. The CDR3 covers 16 residues. In nucleotides, the CDR3 is TGTGCCAGCAGTTACTTAAGCGGGACCCATAGCGCGAAGCAGTTCTTC. This codes for CASSYLSGTHSAKQFF.

Regarding this clone: Additional DNA sequences in this sample encode the identical CDR3. The chain is built from TRBV5-1 and TRBJ1-1; TRBD1 agrees at 11 bases. Per germline, CDR1 SGHRS and CDR2 YFSETQ. This CDR3 comprises 15 residues. The V gene end was trimmed by 1 base and the J gene end by 4 bases; junction bases not matched to a gene: 3. CDR3 sequence: CASSLSGTGGTEAFF. The CDR3 nucleotides are TGCGCCAGCAGCTTGTCCGGGACAGGGGGCACTGAAGCTTTCTTT.

The rearrangement uses TRBV7-8 and TRBJ2-7; D may be TRBD1 (6 bases). CDR1 SGHVS and CDR2 FQNEAQ come from the germline V gene. The CDR3 spans 15 residues. V was clipped by 0 bases and J by 6 bases, with 15 bases between them. Here the CDR3 reads CASSLARNRAGEQYF. The CDR3 nucleotides read TGTGCCAGCAGCTTAGCGAGGAACAGGGCCGGCGAGCAGTACTTC.

The chain has TRBV6-2 or TRBV6-3 and TRBJ1-5; D uncertain. The CDR3 length is 16 residues. The V and J ends lost 4 bases and 0 bases respectively, with 13 bases between them. Per germline, CDR1 MNHEY and CDR2 SVGEGT. The CDR3 protein is CASSFWSPYSNQPQHF. DNA for the CDR3: TGTGCCAGCAGTTTCTGGAGCCCCTATAGCAATCAGCCCCAGCATTTT.